This TCR beta chain comes out of a study of cytomegalovirus exposure and HLA in healthy donors. Whole-study results and caveats: Apart from CMV serostatus, no immune exposure information was available.

In the PCR, 60 Vbeta and 13 Jbeta primers were used. The data were produced by immunoSEQ multiplex PCR, yet TCRdb's version contains in-frame clones alone and is incomplete. The sample includes roughly 120,000 clones, under 90% of them seen just once. V was cut by 4 bases and J by 7 bases, with 12 bases left in between. The CDR3 runs 13 residues. The V gene's germline CDR1 is SGDLS and CDR2 YYNGEE. As for this clone: Its antigen is not identified.

This clonotype was obtained from a woman under 30 in good health and CMV-seronegative. J is TRBJ1-5 and V is TRBV9; possibly TRBD1 for D (5 bases). The sequenced material came from PBMCs. This CDR3 is CASSSSPGQPQHF. The CDR3 DNA sequence: TGTGCCAGCAGCAGTTCGCCAGGGCAGCCCCAGCATTTT.